The entry below gives a single TCR beta chain sequence along with its context. With 6 bases removed from V and 3 bases from J, the gap between germline ends came to 29 bases. This CDR3 spans 19 amino acids. CDR1 ENHRY and CDR2 SYGVKD come from the germline V gene. The data belong to a study of patients and donors after allogeneic stem cell transplantation. From the RT-PCR reads, TCRdb called clonotypes with MiXCR, one entry per CDR3 protein. The data contain 57,000 or so distinct CDR3 sequences, about 14% of them singletons. The receptor's source is a human donor who was either an allogeneic HSCT recipient or a stem cell or donor lymphocyte infusion donor (not recorded which). It is not recorded whose cells these are; they may come from a transplant donor. The chain is built from TRBV10-3 and TRBJ1-1; maybe TRBD1 (6 bases). The sample taken for sequencing was blood, either unsorted or a sorted T cell fraction (not recorded which). This chain's CDR3 is CAIREGRGGGAGSDTEAFF. The CDR3 DNA reads TGTGCCATCAGGGAGGGAAGGGGGGGGGGCGCGGGCTCAGACACTGAAGCTTTCTTT.